The rows below give T cell receptor beta chains drawn from one sample of a study of blood T cell repertoires in COVID-19. Some clones are missing from TCRdb's copy, which holds only in-frame ones; the method was immunoSEQ multiplex PCR. This table has about 150,000 clones, 60% to 85% appearing once. Source material: peripheral blood. The receptors come from a man aged 50 to 59 with acute or convalescent COVID-19. CDR3s include the opening cysteine and the closing phenylalanine or tryptophan. Expanded clones get a size class; other rows say once, few or many, or leave the size out.

TRBJ1-2 | . | TRBV5-4 | 14 | CASSRQATNYGYTF
TRBJ1-2 | . | TRBV9 | 14 | CASNLGGGDYGYTF
TRBJ2-1 | . | TRBV7-6 | 16 | CASSLFGGGASNEQFF
TRBJ1-6 | . | TRBV7-3 | 14 | CASSFGTENSPLHF
TRBJ1-5 | . | TRBV7-2 | 15 | CASSPRTGVGQPQHF
TRBJ1-4 | . | TRBV7-8 | 14 | CASSIQGTDEKLFF
TRBJ2-5 | few | TRBV5-1 | 14 | CASKDTPQRETQYF
TRBJ2-1 | . | TRBV10-3 | 16 | CAISEERSSVGGEQFF
TRBJ1-2 | . | TRBV2 | 15 | CASSVQGVTNYGYTF
TRBJ1-6 | . | TRBV5-4 | 16 | CASSTWGQQNNSPLHF
TRBJ2-7 | . | TRBV5-1 | 15 | CASSRGTGNSHEQYF
TRBJ1-1 | . | TRBV2 | 13 | CASSAGRNTEAFF
TRBJ2-4 | once | TRBV6-5 | 14 | CASRGHLAKNIQYF
TRBJ2-7 | . | TRBV7-2 | 15 | CASSLESLNPYEQYF
TRBJ1-2 | . | TRBV29-1 | 12 | CSVEEVEESYTF
TRBJ1-5 | . | TRBV24-1 | 13 | CATSQGSSEPQHF
TRBJ2-1 | . | TRBV19 | 14 | CASSRGSSYNEQFF
TRBJ2-3 | . | TRBV10-2 | 13 | CASSDPEDTVQYF
TRBJ2-1 | once | TRBV4-1 | 18 | CASSQRSPGQGSRNEQFF
TRBJ1-3 | . | TRBV9 | 14 | CASTRQSSGNTIYF
TRBJ1-3 | . | TRBV3-1/TRBV3-2 | 16 | CASSQADRVGGNTIYF
TRBJ2-3 | . | TRBV20-1 | 10 | CSASLNTQYF
TRBJ2-1 | . | TRBV18 | 15 | CASSPHGGADNEQFF
TRBJ1-1 | . | TRBV28 | 14 | CASSSHGTNTEAFF
TRBJ1-3 | . | TRBV27 | 13 | CASSRQGGNTIYF
TRBJ1-2 | . | TRBV3-1/TRBV3-2 | 14 | CASSQRGQGVGYTF
TRBJ2-7 | . | TRBV5-5 | 14 | CASSLLTGNYEQYF
TRBJ2-3 | . | TRBV10-3 | 17 | CAISKPTSGGKKDTQYF
TRBJ2-1 | . | TRBV27 | 13 | CASSFSTQNEQFF
TRBJ2-5 | once | TRBV10-2 | 11 | CASSGQDRTYF
TRBJ2-2 | . | TRBV19 | 15 | CASSARQGGTGELFF